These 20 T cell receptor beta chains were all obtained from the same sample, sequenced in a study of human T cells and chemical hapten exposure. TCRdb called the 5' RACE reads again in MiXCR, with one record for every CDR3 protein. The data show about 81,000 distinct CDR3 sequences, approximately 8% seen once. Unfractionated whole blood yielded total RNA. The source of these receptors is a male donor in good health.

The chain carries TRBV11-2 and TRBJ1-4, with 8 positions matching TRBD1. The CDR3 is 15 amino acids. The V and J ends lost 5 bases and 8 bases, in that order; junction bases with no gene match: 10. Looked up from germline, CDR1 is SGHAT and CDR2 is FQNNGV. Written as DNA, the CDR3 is TGTGCCAGCAGCGCATTGACAGGGGAGAGAGAAAAACTGTTTTTT. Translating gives CASSALTGEREKLFF.

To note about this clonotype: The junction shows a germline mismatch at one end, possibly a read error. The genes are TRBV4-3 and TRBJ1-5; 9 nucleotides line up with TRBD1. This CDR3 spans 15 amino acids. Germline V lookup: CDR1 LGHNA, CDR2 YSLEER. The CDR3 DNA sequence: TGCGCCAGCAGCAAAGACAGGGGGAGCAATCAGCCCCAGCATTTT. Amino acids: CASSKDRGSNQPQHF.

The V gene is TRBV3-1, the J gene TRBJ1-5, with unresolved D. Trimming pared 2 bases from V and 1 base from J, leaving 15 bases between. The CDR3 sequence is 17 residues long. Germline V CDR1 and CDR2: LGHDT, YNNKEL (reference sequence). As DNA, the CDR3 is TGTGCCAGCAGCCAAAGCGGGATAGGCGGAAGCAATCAGCCCCAGCATTTT. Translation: CASSQSGIGGSNQPQHF.

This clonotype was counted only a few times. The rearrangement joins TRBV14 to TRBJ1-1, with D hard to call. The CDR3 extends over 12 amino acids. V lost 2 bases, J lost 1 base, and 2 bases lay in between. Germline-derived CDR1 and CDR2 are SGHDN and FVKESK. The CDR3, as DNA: TGTGCCAGCAGCCAAAGGAACACTGAAGCTTTCTTT. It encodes CASSQRNTEAFF.

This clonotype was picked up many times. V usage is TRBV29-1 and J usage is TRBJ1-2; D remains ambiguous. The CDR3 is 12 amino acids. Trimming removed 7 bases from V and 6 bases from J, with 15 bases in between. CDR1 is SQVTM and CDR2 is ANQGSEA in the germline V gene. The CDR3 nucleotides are TGCAGCGGATTGTGGGGAGGTGATGGCTACACCTTC. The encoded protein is CSGLWGGDGYTF.

In DNA, the CDR3 is TGTGCCAGCAGTTTCCTGCTTAAAGCGGGAGGAACCTACGAGCAGTACTTC. This sequence encodes CASSFLLKAGGTYEQYF. The chain carries TRBV6-2 or TRBV6-3 and TRBJ2-7; 9 bases map to TRBD2. V lost 4 bases to trimming and J lost 2 bases; unmatched junction nucleotides: 12. Germline CDR1 is MNHEY and CDR2 is SVGEGT. CDR3 length equals 17 residues.

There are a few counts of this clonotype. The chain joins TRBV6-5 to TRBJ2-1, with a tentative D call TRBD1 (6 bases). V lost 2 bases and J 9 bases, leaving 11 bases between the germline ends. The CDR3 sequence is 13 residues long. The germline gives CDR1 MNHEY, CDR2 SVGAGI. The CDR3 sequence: CASSYGLGGEQFF. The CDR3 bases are TGTGCCAGCAGTTACGGCCTAGGGGGTGAGCAGTTCTTC.

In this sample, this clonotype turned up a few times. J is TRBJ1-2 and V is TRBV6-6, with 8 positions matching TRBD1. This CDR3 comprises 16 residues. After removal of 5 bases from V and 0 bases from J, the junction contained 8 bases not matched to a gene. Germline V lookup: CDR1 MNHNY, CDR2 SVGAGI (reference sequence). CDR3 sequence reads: CASSPRDRTTNYGYTF. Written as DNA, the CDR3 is TGTGCCAGCAGTCCCCGGGACAGGACCACTAACTATGGCTACACCTTC.

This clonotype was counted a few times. The CDR3 sequence is CASSLAEDGNQPQHF. The CDR3 region has the DNA TGTGCCAGCAGCTTGGCCGAGGATGGTAATCAGCCCCAGCATTTT. The chain has TRBV5-6 and TRBJ1-5; D not resolved. This CDR3 is 15 amino acids long. Germline V gene sequence: CDR1 SGHDT, CDR2 YYEEEE. Trimming removed 0 bases from V and 4 bases from J, with 11 bases in between.

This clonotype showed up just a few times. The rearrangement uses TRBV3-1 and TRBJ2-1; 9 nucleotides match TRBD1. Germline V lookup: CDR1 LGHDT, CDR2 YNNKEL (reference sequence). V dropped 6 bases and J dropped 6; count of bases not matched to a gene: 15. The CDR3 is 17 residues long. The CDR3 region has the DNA TGTGCCAGCAGACCTTCGAGTCCGGGACAGGGTTCCAATGAGCAGTTCTTC. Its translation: CASRPSSPGQGSNEQFF.

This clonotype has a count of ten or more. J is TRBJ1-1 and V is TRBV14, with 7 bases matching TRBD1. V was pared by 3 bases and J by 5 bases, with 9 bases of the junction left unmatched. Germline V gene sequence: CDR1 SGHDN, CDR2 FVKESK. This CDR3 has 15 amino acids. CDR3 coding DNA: TGTGCCAGCAGCCACCCTACAGGGGTCGGGACTGAAGCTTTCTTT. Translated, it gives CASSHPTGVGTEAFF.

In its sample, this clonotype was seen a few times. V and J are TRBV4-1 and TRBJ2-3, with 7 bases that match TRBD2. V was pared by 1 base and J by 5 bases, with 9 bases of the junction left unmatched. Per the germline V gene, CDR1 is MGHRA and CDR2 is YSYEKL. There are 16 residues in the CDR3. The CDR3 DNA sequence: TGCGCCAGCAGCCAAGGGGGAGGGCCAGGAGTAGATACGCAGTATTTT. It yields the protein CASSQGGGPGVDTQYF.

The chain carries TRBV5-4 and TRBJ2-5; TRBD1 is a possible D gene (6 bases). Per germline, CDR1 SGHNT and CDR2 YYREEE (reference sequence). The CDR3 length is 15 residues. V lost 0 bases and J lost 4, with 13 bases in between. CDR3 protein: CASSLGTVSPETQYF. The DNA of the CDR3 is TGTGCCAGCAGCTTGGGGACAGTCTCCCCAGAGACCCAGTACTTC.

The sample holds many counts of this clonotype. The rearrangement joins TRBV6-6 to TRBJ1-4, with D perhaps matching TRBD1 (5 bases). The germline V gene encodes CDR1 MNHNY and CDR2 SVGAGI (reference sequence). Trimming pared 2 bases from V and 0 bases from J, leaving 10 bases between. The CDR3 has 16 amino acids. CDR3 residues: CASSYQGLSTNEKLFF. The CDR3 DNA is TGTGCCAGCAGTTACCAGGGACTTTCAACTAATGAAAAACTGTTTTTT.

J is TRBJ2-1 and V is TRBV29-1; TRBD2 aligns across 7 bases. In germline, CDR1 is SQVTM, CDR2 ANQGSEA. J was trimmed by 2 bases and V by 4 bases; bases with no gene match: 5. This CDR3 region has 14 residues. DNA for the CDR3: TGCAGCGTTGGCGGGAGTGGGGCCTACAATGAGCAGTTCTTC. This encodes CSVGGSGAYNEQFF.

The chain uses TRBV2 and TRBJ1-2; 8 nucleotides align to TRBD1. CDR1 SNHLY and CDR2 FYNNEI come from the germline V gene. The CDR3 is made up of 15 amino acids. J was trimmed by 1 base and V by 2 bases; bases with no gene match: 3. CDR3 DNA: TGTGCCAGCAGTGAACCAGGGGGCAATAACTATGGCTACACCTTC. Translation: CASSEPGGNNYGYTF.

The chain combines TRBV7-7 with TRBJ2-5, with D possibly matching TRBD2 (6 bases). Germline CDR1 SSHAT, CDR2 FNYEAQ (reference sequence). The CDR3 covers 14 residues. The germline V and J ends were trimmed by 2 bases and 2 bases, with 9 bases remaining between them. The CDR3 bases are TGTGCCAGCAGCTTATCGGAGGGGCAAGAGACCCAGTACTTC. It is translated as CASSLSEGQETQYF.

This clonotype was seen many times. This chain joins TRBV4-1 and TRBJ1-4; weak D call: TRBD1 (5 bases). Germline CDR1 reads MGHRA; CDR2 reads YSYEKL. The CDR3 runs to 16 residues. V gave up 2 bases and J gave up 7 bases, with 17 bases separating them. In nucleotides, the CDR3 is TGCGCCAGCAGCCAACCCACCGGGACTGAGCGTGAAAAACTGTTTTTT. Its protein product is CASSQPTGTEREKLFF.

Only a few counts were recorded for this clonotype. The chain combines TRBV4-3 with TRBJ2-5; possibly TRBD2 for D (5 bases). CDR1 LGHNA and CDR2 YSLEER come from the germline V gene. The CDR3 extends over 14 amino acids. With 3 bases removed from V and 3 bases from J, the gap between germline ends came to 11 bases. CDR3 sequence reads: CASSQAMGEETQYF. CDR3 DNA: TGCGCCAGCAGCCAGGCGATGGGAGAAGAGACCCAGTACTTC.

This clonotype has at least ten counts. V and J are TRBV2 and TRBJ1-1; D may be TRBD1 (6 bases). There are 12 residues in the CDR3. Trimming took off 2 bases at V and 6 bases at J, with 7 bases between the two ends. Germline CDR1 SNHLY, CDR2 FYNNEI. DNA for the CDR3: TGTGCCAGCAGTGAACAGGGGTCTGAAGCTTTCTTT. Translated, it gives CASSEQGSEAFF.